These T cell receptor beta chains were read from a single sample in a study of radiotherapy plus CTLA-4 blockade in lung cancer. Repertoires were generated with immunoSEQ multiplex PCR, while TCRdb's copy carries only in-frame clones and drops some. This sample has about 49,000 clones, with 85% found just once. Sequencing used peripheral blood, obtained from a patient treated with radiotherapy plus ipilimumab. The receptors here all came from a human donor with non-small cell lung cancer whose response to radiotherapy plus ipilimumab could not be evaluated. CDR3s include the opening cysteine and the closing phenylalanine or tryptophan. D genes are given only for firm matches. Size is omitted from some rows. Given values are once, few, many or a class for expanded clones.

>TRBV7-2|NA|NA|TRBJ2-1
CASSLGGEYNEQFF
TGTGCCAGCAGCTTAGGGGGGGAGTACAATGAGCAGTTCTTC
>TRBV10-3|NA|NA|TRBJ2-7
CAISSGTYEQYF
TGTGCCATCAGCTCAGGGACCTACGAGCAGTACTTC
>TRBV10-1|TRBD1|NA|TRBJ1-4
CASPGQGNNEKLFF
TGCGCCAGTCCCGGACAGGGGAATAATGAAAAACTGTTTTTT
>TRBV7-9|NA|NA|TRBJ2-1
CASSLAGEGSGQFF
TGTGCCAGCAGCTTAGCGGGAGAAGGGTCGGGGCAGTTCTTC
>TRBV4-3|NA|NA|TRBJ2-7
CASSQVFASSYEQYF
TGCGCCAGCAGCCAAGTATTCGCGAGCTCCTACGAGCAGTACTTC
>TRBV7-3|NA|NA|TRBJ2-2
CASSYLTTNTGELFF
TGTGCCAGCAGCTACCTTACTACGAACACCGGGGAGCTGTTTTTT
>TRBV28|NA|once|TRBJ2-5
CASREQETQYF
TGTGCCAGCAGGGAGCAAGAGACCCAGTACTTC
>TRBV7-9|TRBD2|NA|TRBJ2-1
CASSLAPTGTSARNEQFF
TGTGCCAGCAGCTTAGCTCCGACCGGGACTAGCGCAAGGAATGAGCAGTTCTTC
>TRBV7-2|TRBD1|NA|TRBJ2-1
CASSKNRGTYNEQFF
TGTGCCAGCAGCAAAAACAGGGGTACCTACAATGAGCAGTTCTTC
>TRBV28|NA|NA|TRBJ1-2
CASSISPGHGYTF
TGTGCCAGCAGCATCTCGCCAGGGCATGGCTACACCTTC